This T cell receptor beta chain was retrieved from a study of blood T cell repertoires in COVID-19. Looking at the study overall: The study drew acute and convalescent COVID-19 samples from the United States, Italy and Spain. T cells, B-cell-depleted T cells, or PBMCs supplied cDNA or gDNA.

This clone was counted once. The authors' processing: Amplification of reference gene primers was used by the study to estimate nucleated cell counts. Sequencing used immunoSEQ multiplex PCR; TCRdb keeps in-frame clones, though not all of them. That table furnishes V, J and clone size, whereas the DNA furnished D and trimming. This sample has roughly 33,000 clones, with approximately 86% found just once. This TCR was recovered from a human donor in a cohort sampled during active COVID-19. The sample taken for sequencing was peripheral blood.

The CDR3 bases are TGTGCCAGTAGTATAGAACTAGCGGGGTTAGAGACCCAGTACTTC. This gives the protein CASSIELAGLETQYF. This chain joins TRBV19 and TRBJ2-5; 10 bases map to TRBD2. The length of the CDR3 is 15 residues. Losses at the gene ends were 0 bases for V and 4 bases for J; bases not matched to a gene: 2. CDR1 LNHDA and CDR2 SQIVND come from the germline V gene (reference sequence). Filled out from reference TRBV19 and TRBJ2-5, the complete variable domain reads DGGITQSPKYLFRKEGQNVTLSCEQNLNHDAMYWYRQDPGQGLRLIYYSQIVNDFQKGDIAEGYSVSREKKESFPLTVTSAQKNPTAFYLCASSIELAGLETQYFGPGTRLLVL.